Listed here is a single T cell receptor beta chain. This sample is drawn from a study of shared T cell receptors in the human thymus. The assay was immunoSEQ multiplex PCR, and TCRdb's table has in-frame clones only and misses some. Counted here are 500,000 to 850,000 clones, roughly 86% occurring once; the ten biggest clones make up approximately 0.0097%. This sample also appeared in a second study, on human thymus T cells. As reported in that work: All donors were healthy Finnish infants who were undergoing corrective surgery to treat congenital heart defects. Thymic material originated from resections removed in the course of corrective heart surgery. V and J gene usage appeared biased in thymic and blood repertoires.

The source of this sequence is a boy younger than two with a congenital heart defect. Sequenced sample: thymocytes.

The DNA for the CDR3 is TGTGCCAGCAGAAAAATCGGACAGCTTAATGGCTACACCTTC. This codes for CASRKIGQLNGYTF. The gene calls are TRBV28 and TRBJ1-2, with a weak D call TRBD1 (6 bases). Trimming cost V 6 bases and J 6 bases, with 17 bases left between them. The CDR3 sequence is 14 residues long. Germline CDR1 is MDHEN and CDR2 is SYDVKM.